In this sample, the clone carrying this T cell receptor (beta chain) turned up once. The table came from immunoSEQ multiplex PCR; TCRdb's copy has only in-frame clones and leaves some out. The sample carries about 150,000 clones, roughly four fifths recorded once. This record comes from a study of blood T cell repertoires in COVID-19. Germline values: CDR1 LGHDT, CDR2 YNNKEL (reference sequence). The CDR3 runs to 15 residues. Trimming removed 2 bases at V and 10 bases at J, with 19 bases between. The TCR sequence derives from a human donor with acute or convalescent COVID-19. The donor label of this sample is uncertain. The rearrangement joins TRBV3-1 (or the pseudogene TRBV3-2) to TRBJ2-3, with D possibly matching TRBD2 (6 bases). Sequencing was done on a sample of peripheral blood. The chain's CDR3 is CASSQTSSARSAQYF. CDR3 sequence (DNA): TGTGCCAGCAGCCAAACTAGCTCCGCCCGATCTGCGCAGTATTTT.